This T cell receptor beta chain came from a study of blood T cells in healthy people across ages. Whole-study findings and limits: Shifts in expanded clonotypes may have been confounded by donor CMV status, which was unknown.

Germline CDR1 reads LNHNV; CDR2 reads YYDKDF (reference sequence). CDR3 length: 14 residues. V lost 8 bases and J lost 9; bases outside the gene matches: 12. Isolated per sample were at least 7 million PBMCs. This clonotype was seen once. Its antigen is not known. Alongside a J-beta primer mix, a sample-barcoded 5' primer served in a second PCR lasting roughly 6 to 11 cycles. TCRdb passed the 5' RACE reads through MiXCR, listing each CDR3 protein once. The sample has approximately 800,000 distinct CDR3 sequences; approximately 60% are singletons. Specimen: blood. This clonotype was sampled from a man aged 35-49 years in good health. The chain is built from TRBV15 and TRBJ2-3; 9 positions match TRBD1. In DNA, the CDR3 is TGTGCCACCGGCGGGACAGGGAGGTCTTACACGCAGTATTTT. Translated, it gives CATGGTGRSYTQYF.